One and the same sample provided the 21 T cell receptor beta chains below, sequenced in a study of molecular identifiers for immune sequencing clone quantification. TCRdb processed the PCR reads anew with MiXCR; each CDR3 protein has one entry. This sample has roughly 630,000 distinct CDR3 sequences, with 25% found just once. Input material: naive CD8+ T cells from blood, with Jurkat cell RNA spiked in. Sample subset: FACS-sorted CD8+CD4-CCR7+CD45RA+ naive T cells. These receptors were obtained from a human donor in good health. Some libraries in this study had Jurkat cell RNA spiked in.

The J gene is TRBJ1-2, the V gene TRBV7-8; D is unclear. CDR3 length equals 16 residues. Germline values: CDR1 SGHVS, CDR2 FQNEAQ. Trimming stripped 0 bases from V and 3 bases from J, with 14 bases between. CDR3 nucleotide sequence: TGTGCCAGCAGCTTAGCATTGACAATGGAGTACTATGGCTACACCTTC. Translated, it gives CASSLALTMEYYGYTF.

This clonotype appeared many times. The V gene is TRBV4-1, the J gene TRBJ2-7; D is uncertain. CDR3 length equals 14 residues. Germline CDR1 reads MGHRA; CDR2 reads YSYEKL. The germline V and J ends were trimmed by 4 bases and 0 bases, with 10 bases remaining between them. This chain's CDR3 is CASSPQKGSYEQYF. CDR3 coding DNA: TGCGCCAGCAGCCCCCAAAAGGGCTCCTACGAGCAGTACTTC.

The sample holds a few counts of this clonotype. The rearrangement joins TRBV7-2 to TRBJ1-6; D gene uncertain. Germline V gene sequence: CDR1 SGHTA, CDR2 FQGNSA. V lost 3 bases, J lost 10 bases, and 13 bases lay in between. The CDR3 runs 14 residues. This CDR3 is CASSFITVDSPLHF. In nucleotides, the CDR3 is TGTGCCAGCAGCTTTATCACAGTCGACTCACCCCTCCACTTT. Full variable domain (outside the CDR3, taken from reference TRBV7-2 and TRBJ1-6): GAGVSQSPSNKVTEKGKDVELRCDPISGHTALYWYRQSLGQGLEFLIYFQGNSAPDKSGLPSDRFSAERTGGSVSTLTIQRTQQEDSAVYLCASSFITVDSPLHFGNGTRLTVT.

Of note for this clonotype: Lacking the conserved final phenylalanine or tryptophan, this CDR3 likely reflects a read error. This sequence joins TRBV14 and TRBJ2-7, with 7 positions matching TRBD1. V was pared by 4 bases and J by 1 base, with 4 bases of the junction left unmatched. This CDR3 is 14 amino acids long. CDR1 is SGHDN and CDR2 is FVKESK in the germline V gene. The CDR3 sequence: CASSLQGPSYEQYS. The CDR3 nucleotides are TGTGCCAGCAGCCTACAGGGGCCTTCCTACGAGCAGTACTCC.

The rearrangement links TRBV19 to TRBJ2-1; D may be TRBD2 (7 bases). V lost 6 bases, J lost 5 bases, and 11 bases lay in between. The CDR3 is 13 amino acids. Germline CDR1 and CDR2: LNHDA and SQIVND (reference sequence). The CDR3 nucleotides read TGTGCCAGTAGCCGGGGGGCACACAATGAGCAGTTCTTC. Encoded protein: CASSRGAHNEQFF.

This clonotype was detected only once. A read error may explain this, as a much larger clone is one base away. The gene calls are TRBV2 and TRBJ1-1; possible D gene TRBD1, 6 bases. Germline CDR1 is SNHLY and CDR2 is FYNNEI. Trimming left V 8 bases short and J 0 bases short, with 13 bases between. The CDR3 covers 14 residues. The CDR3 nucleotides are TGTGCCAGCGGGCTGGGGGCTATGAACACTGAAGCTTTCTTT. This encodes CASGLGAMNTEAFF.

Only one count was recorded for this clonotype. Just one base apart from a much larger clone, this may be a read error. The chain employs TRBV30 and TRBJ2-3; 8 positions match TRBD1. The CDR3 extends over 16 amino acids. Germline V lookup: CDR1 GTSNPN, CDR2 SVGIG (reference sequence). The CDR3 is CAWGVRDRIFTDTQYF. CDR3 bases: TGTGCCTGGGGTGTACGGGACAGGATTTTCACAGATACGCAGTATTTT.

There are a few counts of this clonotype. The chain is built from TRBV27 and TRBJ2-7, with 8 bases that match TRBD1. Germline-derived CDR1 and CDR2 are MNHEY and SMNVEV (reference sequence). This CDR3 has 15 amino acids. V shed 1 base, J shed 6 bases, and the junction held 8 bases outside the gene matches. The CDR3 loop is CASSLWTTGATEQYF. The CDR3 bases are TGTGCCAGCAGTTTATGGACGACAGGGGCGACCGAGCAGTACTTC.

A few counts support this clonotype. The genes are TRBV4-3 and TRBJ2-1; 14 bases align to TRBD2. Trimming removed 3 bases from V and 9 bases from J; junction bases left unmatched: 4. Per the germline V gene, CDR1 is LGHNA and CDR2 is YSLEER. CDR3 length: 15 amino acids. CDR3 bases: TGCGCCAGCAGCCAGACTAGCGGGAGGGCCTCTGAGCAGTTCTTC. The encoded protein is CASSQTSGRASEQFF.

The chain recombines TRBV18 with TRBJ2-7; 8 nucleotides agree with TRBD1. There are 15 residues in the CDR3. V lost 3 bases, J lost 2 bases, and 6 bases stayed unmatched. Germline CDR1 KGHSH, CDR2 LQKENI. The CDR3 loop is CASSPNRGITYEQYF. Written as DNA, the CDR3 is TGTGCCAGCTCACCGAACAGGGGGATTACCTACGAGCAGTACTTC. Looking up the rest from reference TRBV18 and TRBJ2-7 gives the full variable domain: NAGVMQNPRHLVRRRGQEARLRCSPMKGHSHVYWYRQLPEEGLKFMVYLQKENIIDESGMPKERFSAEFPKEGPSILRIQQVVRGDSAAYFCASSPNRGITYEQYFGPGTRLTVT.

This clonotype was seen ten or more times. The chain couples TRBV28 to TRBJ1-5, with 7 bases identical to TRBD1. The CDR3 has 16 residues. Trimming at V came to 1 base and at J to 1 base, leaving 4 bases not matched to a gene. Germline loops: CDR1 MDHEN, CDR2 SYDVKM. The DNA of the CDR3 is TGTGCCAGCAGTTTATTGGAGGGGGCCAGCAATCAGCCCCAGCATTTT. Amino acids: CASSLLEGASNQPQHF.

Of note for this clonotype: Compared with germline, one end of the junction differs, possibly owing to a read error. The rearrangement joins TRBV20-1 to TRBJ1-6; D gene uncertain. The CDR3 runs 15 residues. Germline CDR1 is DFQATT and CDR2 is SNEGSKA (reference sequence). CDR3 residues: CGARDVREYNSPLHF. DNA of the CDR3: TGCGGTGCTAGAGATGTACGGGAGTATAATTCACCCCTCCACTTT.

This clonotype was recorded a few times. This sequence joins TRBV6-1 and TRBJ1-2; D unclear. CDR1 MNHNS and CDR2 SASEGT come from the germline V gene. Trimming removed 8 bases from V and 4 bases from J, with 8 bases in between. This CDR3 spans 11 amino acids. The CDR3 spells CASVGAYGYTF. In DNA form, the CDR3 reads TGTGCCAGCGTGGGTGCCTATGGCTACACCTTC.

In this sample, this clonotype turned up a few times. J is TRBJ2-7 and V is TRBV7-2; TRBD2 agrees at 15 bases. Germline assignment: CDR1 SGHTA and CDR2 FQGNSA. Trimming cost V 4 bases and J 0 bases; bases outside gene matches: 4. This CDR3 spans 17 amino acids. CDR3 region: CASSYGTSGGSSYEQYF. The CDR3 DNA reads TGTGCCAGCAGCTACGGGACTAGCGGGGGGAGCTCCTACGAGCAGTACTTC. Full variable domain (rest looked up from reference TRBV7-2 and TRBJ2-7): GAGVSQSPSNKVTEKGKDVELRCDPISGHTALYWYRQSLGQGLEFLIYFQGNSAPDKSGLPSDRFSAERTGGSVSTLTIQRTQQEDSAVYLCASSYGTSGGSSYEQYFGPGTRLTVT.

This clonotype was picked up many times. This chain connects TRBV4-3 to TRBJ1-4; D remains unclear. The ends were cut back, 3 bases at V and 8 bases at J, with 13 bases in the middle. The CDR3 consists of 14 residues. CDR1 LGHNA and CDR2 YSLEER come from the germline V gene. CDR3 sequence reads: CASSQPRTGEKLFF. In nucleotides, the CDR3 is TGCGCCAGCAGCCAGCCTAGGACTGGGGAAAAACTGTTTTTT.

The V call is TRBV5-6, the J call TRBJ2-3, with 8 bases aligning to TRBD1. Looked up from germline, CDR1 is SGHDT and CDR2 is YYEEEE. J was trimmed by 2 bases and V by 0 bases; bases with no gene match: 11. This CDR3 is built from 18 residues. The CDR3 nucleotides read TGTGCCAGCAGCTTGGACGTTGCTAGGACAGGGTTCACAGATACGCAGTATTTT. It translates to CASSLDVARTGFTDTQYF.

This chain uses TRBV9 with TRBJ2-5; D may be TRBD1 (5 bases). Trimming removed 0 bases at V and 3 bases at J, with 12 bases between. The CDR3 loop spans 15 amino acids. Germline V lookup: CDR1 SGDLS, CDR2 YYNGEE. CDR3 sequence: CASSVGLTDKETQYF. CDR3 DNA sequence: TGTGCCAGCAGCGTAGGGTTGACAGACAAAGAGACCCAGTACTTC.

This clonotype appeared many times. The V gene is TRBV19, the J gene TRBJ1-5; unclear D gene. Germline V CDR1 and CDR2: LNHDA, SQIVND (reference sequence). The CDR3 has 15 residues. V gave up 2 bases and J gave up 5 bases, with 13 bases separating them. This CDR3 is CASSILRRSDQPQHF. In DNA form, the CDR3 reads TGTGCCAGTAGTATACTGCGGAGATCTGATCAGCCCCAGCATTTT.

This clonotype was seen repeatedly, ten times or more. V gene TRBV5-1 combines with J gene TRBJ1-2; a possible D gene is TRBD1 (6 bases). The V end lost 0 bases, the J end lost 0 bases, and 9 bases lay between the germline ends. Germline V CDR1 and CDR2: SGHRS, YFSETQ. CDR3 length: 15 residues. The CDR3 DNA sequence: TGCGCCAGCAGCTTGGGACAGGCCCCTAACTATGGCTACACCTTC. It yields the protein CASSLGQAPNYGYTF. Complete variable domain (other parts from reference TRBV5-1 and TRBJ1-2): KAGVTQTPRYLIKTRGQQVTLSCSPISGHRSVSWYQQTPGQGLQFLFEYFSETQRNKGNFPGRFSGRQFSNSRSEMNVSTLELGDSALYLCASSLGQAPNYGYTFGSGTRLTVV.

This clonotype was seen a single time. This chain uses TRBV7-8 with TRBJ1-5; possibly TRBD1 for D (5 bases). In germline, CDR1 is SGHVS, CDR2 FQNEAQ. The CDR3 is made up of 17 amino acids. With 5 bases removed from V and 8 bases from J, the gap between germline ends came to 25 bases. The CDR3 nucleotides are TGTGCCAGCAGCCAGGGTATCGTCACAGGCTTGGGTGAGCCCCAGCATTTT. Its protein is CASSQGIVTGLGEPQHF.

V usage is TRBV20-1 and J usage is TRBJ2-3; a possible D gene is TRBD1 (5 bases). CDR1 and CDR2 from the germline V gene are DFQATT and SNEGSKA (reference sequence). The CDR3 runs 16 residues. V dropped 0 bases and J dropped 3 bases, with 16 bases sitting between them. The CDR3 protein is CSARETTALVTDTQYF. The CDR3 region has the DNA TGCAGTGCTAGAGAAACGACAGCGCTGGTGACAGATACGCAGTATTTT.